The present T cell receptor (beta chain) was sequenced within a study of T-cell reconstitution after alpha-beta-depleted transplantation in children. Unique molecular identifiers tagged the TCRbeta library. One entry per CDR3 protein, called by TCRdb with MiXCR from the PCR reads. The sample carries around 380,000 distinct CDR3 sequences, under 13% recorded once. This CDR3 has 15 amino acids. The ends were cut back, 0 bases at V and 3 bases at J, with 12 bases in the middle. Germline V CDR1 and CDR2: SGHRS, YFSETQ. The receptor's source is a human donor who donated a stem cell graft to a child with acute myeloid leukemia. Sequenced here: PBMCs from the stem cell graft donor, sampled from the stem cell graft. The chain has TRBV5-1 and TRBJ1-2; D remains ambiguous. CDR3 protein: CASSLGQALDYGYTF. Here the CDR3 DNA reads TGCGCCAGCAGCTTGGGGCAGGCCCTAGACTATGGCTACACCTTC.